Listed below are T cell receptor beta chains from one sample, sequenced in a study of blood T cell repertoires in COVID-19. TCRdb's table, derived via immunoSEQ multiplex PCR, lists solely in-frame clones and lacks some. The table has 80,000 or so clones, approximately 85% seen once. What was sequenced was peripheral blood. These receptors came from a man between 60 and 75 years old with COVID-19, enrolled during active disease. Both conserved end residues are part of each CDR3. Each record gives: J gene, D gene, clone size, CDR3 length, V gene, CDR3 protein, CDR3 DNA. D genes are given only for firm matches. Size tells how often a clone was seen (once, few, many) or the class of an expanded clone, and some rows leave it out.

>TRBJ1-4|TRBD1|.|15|TRBV6-5
CASSLRDRQNEKLFF
TGTGCCAGCAGTTTGAGGGACAGACAGAATGAAAAACTGTTTTTT
>TRBJ2-7|TRBD2|.|15|TRBV6-5
CASSDGSGSDNEQYF
TGTGCCTCTTCGGATGGTAGCGGGAGTGATAACGAGCAGTACTTC
>TRBJ1-4|.|.|13|TRBV3-1/TRBV3-2
CASTGTGGIKMFF
TGTGCCAGCACCGGGACGGGGGGGATTAAAATGTTTTTT
>TRBJ2-1|TRBD2|.|17|TRBV12-5
CASGSNSGTSGSAEQFF
TGTGCTAGTGGTTCTAACTCCGGGACTAGCGGGTCCGCTGAGCAGTTCTTC
>TRBJ2-7|.|medium-sized|12|TRBV7-9
CASSSQNYEQYF
TGTGCCAGCAGCTCGCAGAACTACGAGCAGTACTTC
>TRBJ1-2|.|.|13|TRBV7-3
CASSSAQGLGYTF
TGTGCCAGCAGCTCGGCCCAGGGACTAGGCTACACCTTC
>TRBJ2-5|.|.|15|TRBV18
CASSNPGVGQETQYF
TGTGCCAGCTCAAATCCAGGGGTGGGCCAAGAGACCCAGTACTTC
>TRBJ1-3|.|.|16|TRBV19
CASSDQTVSSGNTIYF
TGTGCCAGTAGTGATCAGACAGTCAGCTCTGGAAACACCATATATTTT
>TRBJ1-6|.|.|15|TRBV11-2
CASSLVIRDSSPLHF
TGTGCCAGCAGCTTAGTGATCCGGGACTCTTCACCCCTCCACTTT
>TRBJ2-2|TRBD1|.|15|TRBV6-5
CASSRTGTSRGELFF
TGTGCCAGCAGCCGGACAGGGACCAGCCGCGGGGAGCTGTTTTTT
>TRBJ1-4|TRBD1|.|14|TRBV5-1
CASTLGQGGEKLFF
TGCGCCAGCACCCTGGGACAGGGTGGTGAAAAACTGTTTTTT
>TRBJ1-5|TRBD1|once|13|TRBV2
CASTGGFNQPQHF
TGTGCCAGTACAGGGGGTTTTAATCAGCCCCAGCATTTT
>TRBJ2-3|.|.|13|TRBV15
CATGASGTDTQYF
TGTGCCACAGGGGCTAGCGGCACAGATACGCAGTATTTT
>TRBJ1-3|TRBD1|once|14|TRBV5-1
CASSPGTGGNTIYF
TGCGCCAGCAGCCCCGGGACAGGAGGAAACACCATATATTTT
>TRBJ2-7|TRBD1|.|19|TRBV6-6
CASSPPKLKTGPYSYEQYF
TGTGCCAGCAGTCCCCCGAAACTAAAGACAGGGCCGTACTCCTACGAGCAGTACTTC